Sequencing of this T cell receptor beta chain was carried out in a study of blood T cell repertoires in COVID-19. Generated by immunoSEQ multiplex PCR, the TCRdb table keeps only in-frame clones and is missing some. The top ten clones hold 1.2% of a sample with 350,000 to 400,000 clones, more than 75% of them seen once. With regard to this clone: Other DNA sequences in this sample translate to the same CDR3.

This CDR3 is 12 amino acids long. Germline V CDR1 and CDR2: SGHDT, YYEEEE. V was shortened by 3 bases and J by 5 bases, with 9 bases between the two germline ends. The chain combines TRBV5-6 with TRBJ2-7; D unresolved. This clonotype originated in a woman younger than 30 who had recovered from COVID-19. Specimen: PBMCs or T cells enriched from blood (not recorded which). CDR3 DNA: TGTGCCAGCAGCTCGACTGTGAACGAGCAGTACTTC. This sequence encodes CASSSTVNEQYF.